The sample holds many counts of the clone carrying this TCR beta chain. This sample is drawn from a study of T-cell reconstitution after alpha-beta-depleted transplantation in children. Trimming left V 0 bases short and J 3 bases short, with 12 bases between. This CDR3 comprises 15 residues. CDR1 is SGHDT and CDR2 is YYEEEE in the germline V gene. The TCRbeta library incorporated unique molecular identifiers. TCRdb re-called the PCR reads through MiXCR, storing one row per CDR3 protein. The sample contains 150,000 to 250,000 distinct CDR3 sequences, more than 12% of which appear only once. The sequence derives from a human donor who donated a stem cell graft to a child with acute lymphoblastic leukemia. The chain links TRBV5-6 to TRBJ1-1; D is uncertain. This sample comprised PBMCs from the stem cell graft donor, obtained from the stem cell graft. The CDR3 loop reads CASSLGAREDTEAFF. For the CDR3, the DNA is TGTGCCAGCAGCTTGGGGGCCAGAGAAGACACTGAAGCTTTCTTT.